One sample yielded the 15 T cell receptor beta chains listed below, sequenced in a study of beta chain features in type 1 diabetes. What these receptors recognize is not known. Expressed TCRB transcripts were sequenced because the entire RNA isolate underwent reverse transcription. TCRdb's copy holds only in-frame clones and misses some; the assay was immunoSEQ multiplex PCR. In the table there are around 260,000 clones, roughly 25% of which are singletons. Study outcomes and limitations: Type 1 diabetes patients had TCRB CDR3s that were shorter (moderately but significantly so) in all four CD4+ subsets.

The sequenced material came from naive CD4+ T cells from blood. These receptors were obtained from a woman in her 30s with type 1 diabetes.

V usage is TRBV9 and J usage is TRBJ1-5; TRBD1 matches 8 bases. This CDR3 region has 22 residues. The germline V gene encodes CDR1 SGDLS and CDR2 YYNGEE. Trimming removed 0 bases from V and 4 bases from J; junction bases left unmatched: 24. DNA for the CDR3: TGTGCCAGCAGCGTAGTTCCTCCTATGGGCAGGGGGCGTTCGGGGGAGAATCAGCCCCAGCATTTT. This sequence encodes CASSVVPPMGRGRSGENQPQHF. Full variable domain (outside the CDR3, taken from reference TRBV9 and TRBJ1-5): DSGVTQTPKHLITATGQRVTLRCSPRSGDLSVYWYQQSLDQGLQFLIQYYNGEERAKGNILERFSAQQFPDLHSELNLSSLELGDSALYFCASSVVPPMGRGRSGENQPQHFGDGTRLSIL.

The V call is TRBV27, the J call TRBJ2-7; no clear D gene. The CDR3 totals 15 residues. Germline V lookup: CDR1 MNHEY, CDR2 SMNVEV (reference sequence). V was shortened by 2 bases and J by 4 bases, with 15 bases between the two germline ends. CDR3 residues: CASSLRSSDEYEQYF. The CDR3 DNA reads TGTGCCAGCAGTTTACGGTCCAGCGACGAGTACGAGCAGTACTTC.

The V call is TRBV7-3, the J call TRBJ1-2; a possible D gene is TRBD1 (6 bases). V was clipped by 5 bases and J by 4 bases, with 11 bases between them. Germline CDR1 reads SGHTA; CDR2 reads FQGTGA. This CDR3 has 13 residues. CDR3: CASSPEQGYGYTF. The DNA of the CDR3 is TGTGCCAGCAGCCCGGAACAGGGCTATGGCTACACCTTC.

The genes are TRBV9 and TRBJ2-1, with TRBD2 matching over 8 bases. CDR1 SGDLS and CDR2 YYNGEE come from the germline V gene. The junction had 11 bases not matched to a gene; V was cut back by 3 bases and J by 9 bases. CDR3 length equals 15 residues. CDR3 region: CASSALGAGAVEQFF. The CDR3 DNA follows: TGTGCCAGCAGCGCCCTCGGAGCGGGAGCGGTTGAGCAGTTCTTC.

The chain links TRBV5-1 to TRBJ2-6; 9 bases are shared with TRBD1. V lost 0 bases and J lost 1; bases outside the gene matches: 8. Germline-derived CDR1 and CDR2 are SGHRS and YFSETQ. CDR3 length: 19 residues. Written as DNA, the CDR3 is TGCGCCAGCAGCTTGGCCACAGGACAGGGGTATTCTGGGGCCAACGTCCTGACTTTC. This gives the protein CASSLATGQGYSGANVLTF. The whole variable domain, filled in from reference TRBV5-1 and TRBJ2-6, reads KAGVTQTPRYLIKTRGQQVTLSCSPISGHRSVSWYQQTPGQGLQFLFEYFSETQRNKGNFPGRFSGRQFSNSRSEMNVSTLELGDSALYLCASSLATGQGYSGANVLTFGAGSRLTVL.

The chain joins TRBV27 to TRBJ1-1; perhaps TRBD1 as D (6 bases). Germline CDR1 and CDR2: MNHEY and SMNVEV (reference sequence). V lost 3 bases and J 5 bases, leaving 10 bases between the germline ends. The CDR3 has 13 residues. CDR3 amino acids: CASSFIRGTEAFF. The CDR3 coding sequence is TGTGCCAGCAGTTTTATCAGGGGAACTGAAGCTTTCTTT.

V gene TRBV2 combines with J gene TRBJ2-1, with 13 bases aligning to TRBD2. The V gene end was trimmed by 6 bases and the J gene end by 2 bases; junction bases not matched to a gene: 1. This CDR3 spans 15 amino acids. Germline CDR1 SNHLY, CDR2 FYNNEI. The CDR3 nucleotides read TGTGCCAGCAGGGGGACTAGCGGGGCCTACAATGAGCAGTTCTTC. Translated: CASRGTSGAYNEQFF.

This clone was observed a handful of times. This chain joins TRBV27 and TRBJ2-7; D may be TRBD1 (6 bases). Trimming shortened V by 3 bases and J by 3 bases, and 18 bases separated the two germline ends. Germline-derived CDR1 and CDR2 are MNHEY and SMNVEV (reference sequence). This CDR3 is 16 amino acids long. Here the CDR3 DNA reads TGTGCCAGCAGTTTGAACCTACAGGGCATTGGCTACGAGCAGTACTTC. Translation gives CASSLNLQGIGYEQYF.

This clone was picked up a small number of times. The rearrangement links TRBV29-1 to TRBJ2-3, with 8 nucleotides matching TRBD1. V gave up 4 bases and J gave up 0 bases; unmatched junction bases: 6. The CDR3 length is 15 residues. Germline V gives CDR1 SQVTM, CDR2 ANQGSEA. The CDR3 is CSVVTRGRSTDTQYF. CDR3 DNA: TGCAGCGTTGTTACCAGGGGGCGTAGCACAGATACGCAGTATTTT.

This sequence joins TRBV7-2 and TRBJ2-7; TRBD2 agrees at 10 bases. From germline, CDR1 is SGHTA and CDR2 FQGNSA. Trimming took 2 bases from V and 4 from J; bases not matched to a gene: 8. This CDR3 contains 16 residues. CDR3 coding DNA: TGTGCCAGCAGCTTACAGAGGACTAGCGGTGGGTACGAGCAGTACTTC. Amino acids: CASSLQRTSGGYEQYF. Drawing the rest from reference TRBV7-2 and TRBJ2-7, the complete variable domain is GAGVSQSPSNKVTEKGKDVELRCDPISGHTALYWYRQSLGQGLEFLIYFQGNSAPDKSGLPSDRFSAERTGGSVSTLTIQRTQQEDSAVYLCASSLQRTSGGYEQYFGPGTRLTVT.

This clone was detected a few times. The rearrangement joins TRBV11-3 to TRBJ2-1; TRBD1 might be the D (5 bases). This CDR3 is 13 amino acids long. Trimming removed 8 bases at V and 5 bases at J, with 13 bases between. Germline V gives CDR1 SGHNT, CDR2 YENEEA. CDR3 residues: CASAPGRHNEQFF. In DNA form, the CDR3 reads TGTGCCAGCGCCCCAGGGCGACACAATGAGCAGTTCTTC.

The chain links TRBV7-8 to TRBJ1-3; D gene uncertain. From germline, CDR1 is SGHVS and CDR2 FQNEAQ. Trimming took 5 bases from V and 4 from J, leaving 12 bases between them. This CDR3 has 14 residues. CDR3 region: CASSPGGGGNTIYF. As DNA, the CDR3 is TGTGCCAGCAGCCCCGGCGGAGGGGGAAACACCATATATTTT.

This clone was detected once. This chain links TRBV6-4 with TRBJ2-3; D ambiguous. The ends were cut back, 2 bases at V and 4 bases at J, with 4 bases in the middle. CDR1 and CDR2 from the germline V gene are MRHNA and SNTAGT. This CDR3 is 12 amino acids long. CDR3 region: CASSDGPDTQYF. The CDR3 nucleotides are TGTGCCAGCAGTGACGGCCCAGATACGCAGTATTTT.

This clone has just a few counts. The rearrangement links TRBV28 to TRBJ2-1; 13 bases fit TRBD2. The CDR3 sequence is 15 residues long. Trimming removed 5 bases from V and 8 bases from J; junction bases left unmatched: 6. Germline CDR1 reads MDHEN; CDR2 reads SYDVKM. CDR3 region: CASSPGTSGIDEQFF. The CDR3, as DNA: TGTGCCAGCAGTCCAGGGACTAGCGGGATTGATGAGCAGTTCTTC.

This clone showed up just a few times. This chain uses TRBV28 with TRBJ1-2, with D possibly being TRBD1 (6 bases). In germline, CDR1 is MDHEN, CDR2 SYDVKM. Trimming stripped 6 bases from V and 2 bases from J, with 10 bases between. The CDR3 runs 13 residues. The CDR3 nucleotides are TGTGCCAGCAGGGACAGTCAGAACTATGGCTACACCTTC. Residues: CASRDSQNYGYTF.